The present T cell receptor (beta chain) was sequenced within a study of cytomegalovirus exposure and HLA in healthy donors. Study results and caveats: Owing to their indistinguishability, certain V segments, notably TRBV6-2 and TRBV6-3, were excluded.

Germline V gene lookup returns CDR1 WNHNN and CDR2 SYGVQD (reference sequence). J was trimmed by 8 bases and V by 6 bases; bases with no gene match: 11. CDR3 length: 16 residues. It was with 60 Vbeta and 13 Jbeta primers that the PCR ran. Clones were sequenced by immunoSEQ multiplex PCR, and TCRdb holds only the in-frame ones, with some missing. The table lists over 150,000 clones, more than 65% of them singletons. This clone was recorded once. Its antigen is as yet unknown. The gene calls are TRBV10-1 and TRBJ2-1, with 12 bases fitting TRBD2. Source material: PBMCs. The receptor was isolated from a woman aged 25 to 39 in good health and CMV-seropositive. For the CDR3, the DNA is TGCGCCAGCAGCGCCACGACTAGCGGGAGTGGCGATGAGCAGTTCTTC. It is translated as CASSATTSGSGDEQFF.